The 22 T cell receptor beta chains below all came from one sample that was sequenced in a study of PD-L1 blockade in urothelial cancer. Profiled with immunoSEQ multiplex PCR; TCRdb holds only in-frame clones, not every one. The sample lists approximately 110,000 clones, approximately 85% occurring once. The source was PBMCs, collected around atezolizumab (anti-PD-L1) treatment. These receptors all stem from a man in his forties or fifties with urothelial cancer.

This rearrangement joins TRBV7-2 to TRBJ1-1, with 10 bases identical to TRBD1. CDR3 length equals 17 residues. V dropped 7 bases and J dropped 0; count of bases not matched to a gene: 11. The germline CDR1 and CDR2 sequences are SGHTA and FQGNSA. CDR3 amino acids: CASIPGTGVWMNTEAFF. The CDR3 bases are TGTGCCAGCATCCCCGGGACAGGGGTTTGGATGAACACTGAAGCTTTCTTT. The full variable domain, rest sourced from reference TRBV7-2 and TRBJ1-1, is GAGVSQSPSNKVTEKGKDVELRCDPISGHTALYWYRQSLGQGLEFLIYFQGNSAPDKSGLPSDRFSAERTGGSVSTLTIQRTQQEDSAVYLCASIPGTGVWMNTEAFFGQGTRLTVV.

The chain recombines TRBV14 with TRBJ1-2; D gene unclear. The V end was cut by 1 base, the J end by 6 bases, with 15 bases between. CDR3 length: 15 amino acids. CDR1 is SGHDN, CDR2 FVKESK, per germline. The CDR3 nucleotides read TGTGCCAGCAGCCAAGTTGCTCCCGGGGTGCATGGCTACACCTTC. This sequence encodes CASSQVAPGVHGYTF.

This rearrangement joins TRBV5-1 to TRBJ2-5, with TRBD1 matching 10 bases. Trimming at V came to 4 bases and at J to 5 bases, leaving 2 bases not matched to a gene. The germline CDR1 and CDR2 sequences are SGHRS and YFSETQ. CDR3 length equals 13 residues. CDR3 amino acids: CASSPGQGETQYF. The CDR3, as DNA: TGCGCCAGCAGCCCGGGACAGGGGGAGACCCAGTACTTC.

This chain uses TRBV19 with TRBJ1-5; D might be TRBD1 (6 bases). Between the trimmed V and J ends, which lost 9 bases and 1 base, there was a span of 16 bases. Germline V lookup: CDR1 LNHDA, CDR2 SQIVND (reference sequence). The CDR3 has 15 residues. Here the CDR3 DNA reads TGTGCCAGCAGACGGACAGTTCAGAGCAATCAGCCCCAGCATTTT. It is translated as CASRRTVQSNQPQHF.

This chain's CDR3 is CASSLTQNYEQYF. The CDR3, as DNA: TGTGCCAGCAGCTTAACCCAGAACTACGAGCAGTACTTC. The V and J genes are TRBV7-9 and TRBJ2-7; D ambiguous. The CDR3 length is 13 residues. Germline V gene lookup returns CDR1 SEHNR and CDR2 FQNEAQ (reference sequence). V was clipped by 2 bases and J by 3 bases, with 8 bases between them. The variable domain in full, completed from reference TRBV7-9 and TRBJ2-7, reads DTGVSQNPRHKITKRGQNVTFRCDPISEHNRLYWYRQTLGQGPEFLTYFQNEAQLEKSRLLSDRFSAERPKGSFSTLEIQRTEQGDSAMYLCASSLTQNYEQYFGPGTRLTVT.

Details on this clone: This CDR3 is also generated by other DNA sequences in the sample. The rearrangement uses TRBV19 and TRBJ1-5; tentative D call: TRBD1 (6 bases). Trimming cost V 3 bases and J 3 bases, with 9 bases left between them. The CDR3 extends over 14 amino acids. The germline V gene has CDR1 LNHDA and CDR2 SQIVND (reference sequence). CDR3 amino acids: CASSIGQNNQPQHF. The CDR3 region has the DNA TGTGCCAGTAGTATCGGACAGAACAATCAGCCCCAGCATTTT.

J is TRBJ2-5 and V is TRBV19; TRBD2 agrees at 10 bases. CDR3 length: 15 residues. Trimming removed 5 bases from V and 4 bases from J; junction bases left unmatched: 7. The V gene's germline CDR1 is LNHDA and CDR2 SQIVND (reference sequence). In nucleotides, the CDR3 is TGTGCCAGTAGTGGGAATCGACTAGCGGGAGAGACCCAGTACTTC. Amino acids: CASSGNRLAGETQYF.

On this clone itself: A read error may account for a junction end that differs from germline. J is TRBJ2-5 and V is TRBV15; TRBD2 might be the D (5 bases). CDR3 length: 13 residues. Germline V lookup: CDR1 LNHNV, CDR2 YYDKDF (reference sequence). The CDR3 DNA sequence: TGTGCCACCGGCAGAGGGCCTCAAGAGACCCAGTACTTC. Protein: CATGRGPQETQYF.

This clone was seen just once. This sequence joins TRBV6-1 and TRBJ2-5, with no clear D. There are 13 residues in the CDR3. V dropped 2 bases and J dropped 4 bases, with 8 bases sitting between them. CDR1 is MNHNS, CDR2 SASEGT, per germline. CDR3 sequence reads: CASSERPRETQYF. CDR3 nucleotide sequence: TGTGCCAGCAGTGAACGCCCTAGAGAGACCCAGTACTTC.

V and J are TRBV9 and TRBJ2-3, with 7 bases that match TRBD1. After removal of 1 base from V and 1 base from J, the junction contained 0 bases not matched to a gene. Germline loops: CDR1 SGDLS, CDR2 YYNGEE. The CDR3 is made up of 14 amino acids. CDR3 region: CASSVQGGTDTQYF. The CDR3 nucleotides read TGTGCCAGCAGCGTACAGGGGGGCACAGATACGCAGTATTTT. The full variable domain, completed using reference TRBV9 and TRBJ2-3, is DSGVTQTPKHLITATGQRVTLRCSPRSGDLSVYWYQQSLDQGLQFLIQYYNGEERAKGNILERFSAQQFPDLHSELNLSSLELGDSALYFCASSVQGGTDTQYFGPGTRLTVL.

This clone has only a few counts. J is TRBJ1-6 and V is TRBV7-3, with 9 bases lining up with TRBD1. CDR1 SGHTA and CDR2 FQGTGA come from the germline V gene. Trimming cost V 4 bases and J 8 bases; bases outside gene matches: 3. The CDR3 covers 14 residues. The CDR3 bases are TGTGCCAGCAGCTCGGGACAGGGCTATTCACCCCTCCACTTT. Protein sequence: CASSSGQGYSPLHF.

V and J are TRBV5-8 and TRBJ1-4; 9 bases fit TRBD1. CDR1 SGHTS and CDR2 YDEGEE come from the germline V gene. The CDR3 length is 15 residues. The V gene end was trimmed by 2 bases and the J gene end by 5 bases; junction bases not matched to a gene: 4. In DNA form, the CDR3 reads TGTGCCAGCAGCTTACCAGGGACAGGGAATGAAAAACTGTTTTTT. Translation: CASSLPGTGNEKLFF.

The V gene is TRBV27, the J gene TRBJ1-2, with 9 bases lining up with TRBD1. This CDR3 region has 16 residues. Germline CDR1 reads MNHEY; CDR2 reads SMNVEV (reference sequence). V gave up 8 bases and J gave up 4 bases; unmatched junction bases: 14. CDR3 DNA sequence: TGTGCCAGCGCTCAAACCTGGGACAGGGTCGCCTATGGCTACACCTTC. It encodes CASAQTWDRVAYGYTF.

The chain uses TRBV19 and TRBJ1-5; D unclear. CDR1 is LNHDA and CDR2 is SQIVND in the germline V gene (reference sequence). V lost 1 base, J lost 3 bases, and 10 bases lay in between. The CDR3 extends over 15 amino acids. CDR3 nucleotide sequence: TGTGCCAGTAGTATAGGGGCGACAATCAATCAGCCCCAGCATTTT. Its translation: CASSIGATINQPQHF.

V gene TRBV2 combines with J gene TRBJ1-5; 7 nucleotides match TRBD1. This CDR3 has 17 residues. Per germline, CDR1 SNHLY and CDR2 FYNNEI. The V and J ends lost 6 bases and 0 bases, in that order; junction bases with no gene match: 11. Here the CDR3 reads CASRAQGRPDSNQPQHF. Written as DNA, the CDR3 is TGTGCCAGCAGAGCACAGGGGCGACCGGATAGCAATCAGCCCCAGCATTTT.

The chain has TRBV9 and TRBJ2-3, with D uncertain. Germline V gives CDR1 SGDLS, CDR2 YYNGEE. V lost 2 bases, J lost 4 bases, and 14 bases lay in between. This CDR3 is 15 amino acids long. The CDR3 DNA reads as TGTGCCAGCAGCGTCTCAGGCTCCCGAGCAGATACGCAGTATTTT. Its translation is CASSVSGSRADTQYF.

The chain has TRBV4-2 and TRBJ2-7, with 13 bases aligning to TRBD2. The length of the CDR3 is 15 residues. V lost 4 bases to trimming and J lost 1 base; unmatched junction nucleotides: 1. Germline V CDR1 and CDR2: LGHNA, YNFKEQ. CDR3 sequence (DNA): TGTGCCAGCAGCCCGGGACTAGCGGGATCCTACGAGCAGTACTTC. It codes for CASSPGLAGSYEQYF.

The CDR3 sequence is CASSEPRLSNSPLHF. The DNA of the CDR3 is TGTGCCAGCAGCGAGCCGCGGCTGAGTAATTCACCCCTCCACTTT. This rearrangement joins TRBV2 to TRBJ1-6, with D hard to call. V dropped 6 bases and J dropped 6 bases, with 15 bases sitting between them. The germline V gene has CDR1 SNHLY and CDR2 FYNNEI. CDR3 length: 15 residues.

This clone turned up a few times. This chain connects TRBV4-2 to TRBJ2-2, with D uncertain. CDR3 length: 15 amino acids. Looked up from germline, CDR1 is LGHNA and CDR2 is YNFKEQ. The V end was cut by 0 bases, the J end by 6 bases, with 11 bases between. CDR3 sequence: CASSQDPLESGELFF. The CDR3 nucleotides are TGTGCCAGCAGCCAAGACCCGCTAGAATCCGGGGAGCTGTTTTTT.

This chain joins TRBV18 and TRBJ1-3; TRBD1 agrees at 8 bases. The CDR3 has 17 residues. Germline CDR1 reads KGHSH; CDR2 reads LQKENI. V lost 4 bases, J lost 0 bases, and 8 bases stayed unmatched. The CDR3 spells CASSLRQGTDSGNTIYF. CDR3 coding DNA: TGTGCCAGCTCACTACGACAGGGGACCGACTCTGGAAACACCATATATTTT. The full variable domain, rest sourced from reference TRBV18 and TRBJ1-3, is NAGVMQNPRHLVRRRGQEARLRCSPMKGHSHVYWYRQLPEEGLKFMVYLQKENIIDESGMPKERFSAEFPKEGPSILRIQQVVRGDSAAYFCASSLRQGTDSGNTIYFGEGSWLTVV.

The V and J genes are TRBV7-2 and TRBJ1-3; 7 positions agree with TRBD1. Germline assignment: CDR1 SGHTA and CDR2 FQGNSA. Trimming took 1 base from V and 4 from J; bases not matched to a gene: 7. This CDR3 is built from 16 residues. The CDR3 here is CASSLVDRADGNTIYF. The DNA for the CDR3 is TGTGCCAGCAGCTTAGTTGACAGGGCGGACGGAAACACCATATATTTT.

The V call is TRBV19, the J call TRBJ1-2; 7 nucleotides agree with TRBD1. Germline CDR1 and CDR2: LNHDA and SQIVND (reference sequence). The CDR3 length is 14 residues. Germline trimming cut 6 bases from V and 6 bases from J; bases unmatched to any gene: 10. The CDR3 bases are TGTGCCAGTAGCCACGGAGGGGGCGCGGATGGCTACACCTTC. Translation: CASSHGGGADGYTF.